These 26 T cell receptor beta chains came from one sample sequenced in a study of control samples from healthy donors and cancer patients. Generated by immunoSEQ multiplex PCR, the TCRdb table keeps only in-frame clones and is missing some. The sample has under 70,000 clones, 70% to 90% seen once; the top ten hold less than 4%. The sequencing input was blood. All receptors come from a man aged 45-65 years in good health.

This sequence joins TRBV15 and TRBJ1-3; maybe TRBD1 (5 bases). CDR1 and CDR2 (germline): LNHNV, YYDKDF (reference sequence). Trimming cost V 0 bases and J 0 bases, with 15 bases left between them. This CDR3 spans 18 amino acids. The CDR3 DNA reads as TGTGCCACCAGCAGAGATGGGGACGCTTCTATCTCTGGAAACACCATATATTTT. Its protein is CATSRDGDASISGNTIYF.

V and J are TRBV10-3 and TRBJ2-1; D gene ambiguous. Germline V CDR1 and CDR2: ENHRY, SYGVKD. The CDR3 extends over 12 amino acids. V shed 2 bases and J shed 7 bases, with 6 bases lying between them. Written as DNA, the CDR3 is TGTGCCATCAGTGAGCTCAAGAATGAGCAGTTCTTC. This translates into CAISELKNEQFF.

This chain joins TRBV6-1 and TRBJ1-3; D unresolved. Trimming took off 2 bases at V and 2 bases at J, with 13 bases between the two ends. CDR1 MNHNS and CDR2 SASEGT come from the germline V gene. The length of the CDR3 is 16 residues. The CDR3 DNA follows: TGTGCCAGCAGTGAAATGGGAGAAGTTGCTGGAAACACCATATATTTT. Its translation is CASSEMGEVAGNTIYF.

CDR3 in DNA: TGTGCCAGCAGCTTGGCAGGGGAAAGGTCTGGAAACACCATATATTTT. Translating gives CASSLAGERSGNTIYF. This chain connects TRBV11-3 to TRBJ1-3, with D perhaps matching TRBD1 (6 bases). V lost 3 bases and J lost 1, with 13 bases in between. The CDR3 consists of 16 residues. Per the germline V gene, CDR1 is SGHNT and CDR2 is YENEEA.

The V gene is TRBV30, the J gene TRBJ1-1, with 7 bases matching TRBD1. This CDR3 spans 14 amino acids. Germline V gene lookup returns CDR1 GTSNPN and CDR2 SVGIG (reference sequence). The junction had 12 bases not matched to a gene; V was cut back by 4 bases and J by 7 bases. The CDR3 nucleotides are TGTGCCTGGACCCGACAGGAGAACAGGGGTGAAGCTTTCTTT. Translated, it gives CAWTRQENRGEAFF.

The chain recombines TRBV5-1 with TRBJ2-7; D gene uncertain. The CDR3 contains 15 residues. Between the trimmed V and J ends, which lost 0 bases and 2 bases, there was a span of 12 bases. Germline CDR1 SGHRS, CDR2 YFSETQ. CDR3 nucleotides: TGCGCCAGCAGCTTGGGGGATCTAGGGACCTACGAGCAGTACTTC. It translates to CASSLGDLGTYEQYF.

The rearrangement links TRBV11-2 to TRBJ2-1, with D maybe TRBD1 (5 bases). The V gene's germline CDR1 is SGHAT and CDR2 FQNNGV. This CDR3 has 15 residues. Trimming pared 1 base from V and 6 bases from J, leaving 13 bases between. The CDR3 sequence is CASSLVRVSANEQFF. The CDR3 DNA sequence: TGTGCCAGCAGCTTAGTCAGGGTATCGGCCAATGAGCAGTTCTTC.

This chain joins TRBV6-2 or TRBV6-3 and TRBJ2-7; D gene ambiguous. Trimming took 0 bases from V and 4 from J, leaving 7 bases between them. Germline V gene lookup returns CDR1 MNHEY and CDR2 SVGEGT. The CDR3 consists of 13 residues. In DNA form, the CDR3 reads TGTGCCAGCAGTTACTCGGACGTGTACGAGCAGTACTTC. Amino acid sequence: CASSYSDVYEQYF.

This clone was observed a few times. This chain connects TRBV28 to TRBJ2-4; TRBD1 matches 9 bases. Per germline, CDR1 MDHEN and CDR2 SYDVKM. The V segment lost 4 bases and the J segment 6 bases; nucleotides outside the gene matches: 10. The CDR3 has 16 residues. The CDR3 loop is CASSSPGQGHGNIQYF. As DNA, the CDR3 is TGTGCCAGCAGTTCTCCGGGACAGGGACATGGAAACATTCAGTACTTC.

V is TRBV29-1 and J is TRBJ2-4, with D possibly matching TRBD1 (5 bases). CDR3 length equals 14 residues. V dropped 6 bases and J dropped 1 base, with 13 bases sitting between them. Germline CDR1 SQVTM, CDR2 ANQGSEA. CDR3 bases: TGCAGCGTCCGGAGCAGGGTGGCCAAAAACATTCAGTACTTC. Translating it yields CSVRSRVAKNIQYF. Drawing the rest from reference TRBV29-1 and TRBJ2-4, the complete variable domain is SAVISQKPSRDICQRGTSLTIQCQVDSQVTMMFWYRQQPGQSLTLIATANQGSEATYESGFVIDKFPISRPNLTFSTLTVSNMSPEDSSIYLCSVRSRVAKNIQYFGAGTRLSVL.

The chain joins TRBV7-9 to TRBJ2-2; TRBD2 might be the D (5 bases). V gave up 1 base and J gave up 4 bases, with 13 bases separating them. The germline CDR1 and CDR2 sequences are SEHNR and FQNEAQ (reference sequence). The length of the CDR3 is 16 residues. Here the CDR3 reads CASSLDRGGSTGELFF. The CDR3 nucleotides read TGTGCCAGCAGCTTAGATCGCGGCGGGTCCACCGGGGAGCTGTTTTTT.

The chain has TRBV7-2 and TRBJ1-6, with D possibly matching TRBD1 (5 bases). The CDR3 has 15 residues. Germline assignment: CDR1 SGHTA and CDR2 FQGNSA. V lost 6 bases to trimming and J lost 1 base, with 10 bases between them. This chain's CDR3 is CASSSRVSYNSPLHF. CDR3 nucleotides: TGTGCCAGCAGTTCCAGGGTATCCTATAATTCACCCCTCCACTTT.

V gene TRBV7-9 combines with J gene TRBJ1-1; 12 bases match TRBD1. Germline V CDR1 and CDR2: SEHNR, FQNEAQ (reference sequence). The CDR3 contains 17 residues. V trimming: 0 bases; J trimming: 7 bases; junction bases outside the gene matches: 9. This chain's CDR3 is CASSLARGQGARDEAFF. DNA for the CDR3: TGTGCCAGCAGCTTAGCGCGGGGACAGGGGGCGCGGGATGAAGCTTTCTTT. Drawing the rest from reference TRBV7-9 and TRBJ1-1, the complete variable domain is DTGVSQNPRHKITKRGQNVTFRCDPISEHNRLYWYRQTLGQGPEFLTYFQNEAQLEKSRLLSDRFSAERPKGSFSTLEIQRTEQGDSAMYLCASSLARGQGARDEAFFGQGTRLTVV.

V usage is TRBV15 and J usage is TRBJ2-5, with 9 bases matching TRBD2. After removal of 0 bases from V and 9 bases from J, the junction contained 8 bases not matched to a gene. The CDR3 consists of 15 residues. Germline CDR1 and CDR2: LNHNV and YYDKDF (reference sequence). The CDR3 nucleotides are TGTGCCACCAGCAGAGAGGGTAGCGGGGGTCAAGCCCAGTACTTC. Translating it yields CATSREGSGGQAQYF.

This chain connects TRBV6-5 to TRBJ2-7; D uncertain. Germline loops: CDR1 MNHEY, CDR2 SVGAGI. This CDR3 is built from 15 residues. V was shortened by 7 bases and J by 0 bases, with 16 bases between the two germline ends. The CDR3 DNA is TGTGCCAGCACGGGTGGGGATAGGAGCTCCTACGAGCAGTACTTC. Protein: CASTGGDRSSYEQYF.

This chain links TRBV5-6 with TRBJ1-2, with 10 nucleotides matching TRBD1. The CDR3 length is 15 residues. Germline V gives CDR1 SGHDT, CDR2 YYEEEE. With V trimmed by 0 bases and J by 6 bases, 5 bases remained unmatched. CDR3: CASSLGPGTGDGYTF. CDR3 coding DNA: TGTGCCAGCAGCTTGGGCCCCGGGACAGGGGATGGCTACACCTTC.

The chain has TRBV5-8 and TRBJ1-2, with a weak D call TRBD1 (5 bases). The CDR3 runs to 10 residues. The germline CDR1 and CDR2 sequences are SGHTS and YDEGEE. V was shortened by 9 bases and J by 5 bases, with 8 bases between the two germline ends. CDR3 DNA sequence: TGTGCCACCAGGGTGTATGGCTACACCTTC. The encoded protein is CATRVYGYTF.

This clone is a singleton in its sample. The rearrangement uses TRBV29-1 and TRBJ2-3; possibly TRBD2 for D (6 bases). V was pared by 8 bases and J by 2 bases, with 11 bases between. CDR3 length: 12 amino acids. CDR1 is SQVTM and CDR2 is ANQGSEA in the germline V gene. CDR3 sequence: CSTASDTDTQYF. In DNA, the CDR3 is TGCAGCACCGCTAGCGACACAGATACGCAGTATTTT.

The V and J genes are TRBV19 and TRBJ1-2; the match to TRBD1 covers 8 bases. V shed 0 bases, J shed 0 bases, and the junction held 3 bases outside the gene matches. The germline gives CDR1 LNHDA, CDR2 SQIVND (reference sequence). The CDR3 is 16 amino acids. The CDR3 protein is CASSIDHRGTNYGYTF. In DNA, the CDR3 is TGTGCCAGTAGTATAGATCACAGGGGGACTAACTATGGCTACACCTTC.

The table lists this clone with a count of one. V gene TRBV6-5 combines with J gene TRBJ1-1, with D unclear. The germline gives CDR1 MNHEY, CDR2 SVGAGI. Trimming took off 1 base at V and 1 base at J, with 4 bases between the two ends. The CDR3 has 13 amino acids. This CDR3 reads CASSYWGNTEAFF. CDR3 nucleotide sequence: TGTGCCAGCAGTTACTGGGGGAACACTGAAGCTTTCTTT.

The chain employs TRBV28 and TRBJ1-6; tentative D call: TRBD1 (6 bases). The CDR3 spans 17 residues. V was clipped by 2 bases and J by 0 bases, with 11 bases between them. Germline V gene sequence: CDR1 MDHEN, CDR2 SYDVKM. CDR3 sequence (DNA): TGTGCCAGCAGTTTAGGACAGTCTAGCTCCTATAATTCACCCCTCCACTTT. Its protein is CASSLGQSSSYNSPLHF.

Here the CDR3 reads CASSQGSGTGWYGYTF. The CDR3 DNA is TGTGCCAGCAGCCAAGGATCCGGGACAGGGTGGTATGGCTACACCTTC. The V call is TRBV3-1 (or the pseudogene TRBV3-2), the J call TRBJ1-2; 9 nucleotides line up with TRBD1. V was clipped by 1 base and J by 5 bases; unmatched bases: 8. Germline lookup yields CDR1 LGHDT and CDR2 YNNKEL (reference sequence). This CDR3 region has 16 residues.

V gene TRBV2 combines with J gene TRBJ2-1, with 9 bases lining up with TRBD1. The germline CDR1 and CDR2 sequences are SNHLY and FYNNEI. The J segment lost 7 bases and the V segment lost 6 bases, leaving 7 bases of the junction unmatched. The CDR3 covers 14 residues. The CDR3 DNA follows: TGTGCCAGCAGAGCCGGGACAGGGAAAAATGAGCAGTTCTTC. As protein: CASRAGTGKNEQFF.

The V and J genes are TRBV6-5 and TRBJ1-6; the match to TRBD1 covers 7 bases. Germline loops: CDR1 MNHEY, CDR2 SVGAGI. V lost 6 bases to trimming and J lost 7 bases; unmatched junction nucleotides: 9. The CDR3 spans 15 residues. The CDR3 nucleotides are TGTGCCAGCAGGCAGCCGGGACAGATGAATTCACCCCTCCACTTT. The encoded protein is CASRQPGQMNSPLHF.

This chain joins TRBV2 and TRBJ2-1; 8 bases agree with TRBD1. Trimming cost V 4 bases and J 9 bases; bases outside gene matches: 17. The CDR3 contains 17 residues. Per the germline V gene, CDR1 is SNHLY and CDR2 is FYNNEI. CDR3 residues: CASSAVGDRLSVGEQFF. The CDR3, as DNA: TGTGCCAGCAGTGCAGTAGGGGACAGGTTATCTGTGGGTGAGCAGTTCTTC.

The rearrangement joins TRBV30 to TRBJ2-3, with D uncertain. Trimming removed 2 bases from V and 2 bases from J, with 8 bases in between. The germline gives CDR1 GTSNPN, CDR2 SVGIG (reference sequence). The CDR3 is made up of 13 amino acids. The CDR3 loop is CAWSWTDTDTQYF. The CDR3 coding sequence is TGTGCCTGGAGTTGGACCGACACAGATACGCAGTATTTT. The whole variable domain, remainder taken from reference TRBV30 and TRBJ2-3, is SQTIHQWPATLVQPVGSPLSLECTVEGTSNPNLYWYRQAAGRGLQLLFYSVGIGQISSEVPQNLSASRPQDRQFILSSKKLLLSDSGFYLCAWSWTDTDTQYFGPGTRLTVL.